This entry features one T cell receptor (beta chain) sequence. Its specificity is not known. RNA transcripts served as the template for amplifying TCR beta CDR3 regions. When the TCR CDR3 underwent first-round RT-PCR, the HTBI primer set was used. TCRdb itself ran the multiplex PCR reads through MiXCR, one entry per CDR3 protein. Of around 580,000 distinct CDR3 sequences in the sample, more than 45% are singletons; the top ten hold about 8.3%. The V end lost 3 bases, the J end lost 0 bases, and 17 bases lay between the germline ends. The CDR3 sequence is 18 residues long. Germline CDR1 LGHNA, CDR2 YSLEER. This entry belongs to a study of T cells in Graves' hyperthyroidism and ophthalmopathy. Study observations and caveats: Appearing also in blood were most of the thyroid clonotypes expanded above 0.001.

The sample was peripheral blood or thyroid tissue (not recorded which). The receptor was derived from a young woman with Graves' hyperthyroidism. The chain links TRBV4-3 to TRBJ1-4, with D perhaps matching TRBD1 (5 bases). The CDR3 region is CASSHGGSGRATNEKLFF. The CDR3 region has the DNA TGCGCCAGCAGCCATGGGGGTAGCGGGAGGGCAACTAATGAAAAACTGTTTTTT.